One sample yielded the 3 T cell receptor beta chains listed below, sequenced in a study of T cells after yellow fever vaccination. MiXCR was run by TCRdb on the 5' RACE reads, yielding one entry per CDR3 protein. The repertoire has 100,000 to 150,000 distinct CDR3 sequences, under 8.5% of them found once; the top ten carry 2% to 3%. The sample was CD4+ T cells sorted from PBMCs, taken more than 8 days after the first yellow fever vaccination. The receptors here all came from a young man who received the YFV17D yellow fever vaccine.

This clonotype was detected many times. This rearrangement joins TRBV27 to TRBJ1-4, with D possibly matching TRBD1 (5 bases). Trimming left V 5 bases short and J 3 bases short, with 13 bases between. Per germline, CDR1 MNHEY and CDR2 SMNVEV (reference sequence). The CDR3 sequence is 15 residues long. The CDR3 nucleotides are TGTGCCAGCAGTCCCAGGGTTGGGTCTAATGAAAAACTGTTTTTT. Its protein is CASSPRVGSNEKLFF.

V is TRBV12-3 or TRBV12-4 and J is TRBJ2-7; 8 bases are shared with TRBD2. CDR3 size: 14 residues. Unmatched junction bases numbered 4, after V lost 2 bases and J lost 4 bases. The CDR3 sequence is CASSLFGGGYEQYF. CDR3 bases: TGTGCCAGCAGTTTATTCGGGGGGGGGTACGAGCAGTACTTC.

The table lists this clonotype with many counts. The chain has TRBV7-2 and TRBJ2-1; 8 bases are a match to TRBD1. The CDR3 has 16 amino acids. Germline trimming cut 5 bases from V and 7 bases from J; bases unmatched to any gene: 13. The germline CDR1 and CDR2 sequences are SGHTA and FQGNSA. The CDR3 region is CASSEEPGQVGNEQFF. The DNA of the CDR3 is TGTGCCAGCAGCGAGGAACCGGGACAGGTAGGGAATGAGCAGTTCTTC.